This entry features one T cell receptor (beta chain) sequence. Its antigen is still unknown. Unmatched junction bases numbered 6, after V lost 5 bases and J lost 2 bases. The length of the CDR3 is 15 residues. The V gene's germline CDR1 is SGHNT and CDR2 YENEEA. This sample is drawn from a study of cytomegalovirus exposure and HLA in healthy donors. Study conclusions and caveats: Trimming of TCR beta V- and J-genes showed a link, identified in a later analysis, to a missense DCLRE1C variant. In vitro confirmation showed three CMV-associated chains to be CMV antigen specific.

60 Vbeta and 13 Jbeta primers were used in PCR. TCRdb's copy holds only in-frame clones and misses some; the assay was immunoSEQ multiplex PCR. This table lists 60,000 to 70,000 clones. Sequencing was carried out using PBMCs. This chain joins TRBV11-3 and TRBJ2-3; 8 bases agree with TRBD2. The clonotype originates from a boy younger than 18 in good health and CMV-seronegative. The CDR3 DNA is TGTGCCAGCAGCCCGGGAGGGGGGCCCACAGATACGCAGTATTTT. Its protein is CASSPGGGPTDTQYF.